This TCR beta chain was retrieved from a study of human T cells and chemical hapten exposure. Study context: Each week of the roughly 26-week study, patients had diphenylcyclopropenone applied to the scalp.

The time point was: pre-sensitization, week 0. Indicated treatment: therapeutic diphenylcyclopropenone sensitization with weekly scalp DPC. Donation of samples came from alopecia patients who were 18 to 70 years old and suitable for DPC. This clonotype has at least ten counts. One entry per CDR3 protein results from TCRdb running MiXCR on the RACE reads. Of 380,000 or so distinct CDR3 sequences listed, around 5.5% are singletons. There are 14 residues in the CDR3. The junction had 7 bases not matched to a gene; V was cut back by 4 bases and J by 1 base. In germline, CDR1 is SQVTM, CDR2 ANQGSEA. The clonotype comes from a woman aged 18-29 years with alopecia areata. Some clones in this sample may be carry-over from other donors' samples. This chain joins TRBV29-1 and TRBJ2-7; 7 nucleotides align to TRBD1. The specimen was whole blood, collected in connection with sensitization to the hapten diphenylcyclopropenone (DPC). CDR3 amino acids: CSVVGDRSSYEQYF. In nucleotides, the CDR3 is TGCAGCGTTGTGGGGGACAGATCATCCTACGAGCAGTACTTC.